Each of the 10 T cell receptor beta chains below was sequenced from the same sample in a study of shared clonotypes between healthy human individuals. Libraries were prepared by immunoSEQ multiplex PCR; TCRdb keeps only in-frame clonotypes and omits some of them. The repertoire has approximately 1,500,000 clones, around 98% of them found once; the top ten carry roughly 0.45%. The sample consisted of naive CD4+ T cells sorted from blood. As for subset: CD45RA+ positively selected. These receptor sequences come from a man aged 30 to 39 in good health.

On this clone itself: Distinct nucleotide sequences in the sample also encode this CDR3. The chain links TRBV28 to TRBJ1-5; D ambiguous. Germline CDR1 is MDHEN and CDR2 is SYDVKM. V was trimmed by 1 base and J by 2 bases, leaving 6 bases between them. This CDR3 is built from 14 residues. The CDR3 spells CASSLSGGNQPQHF. The DNA for the CDR3 is TGTGCCAGCAGTTTATCGGGAGGCAATCAGCCCCAGCATTTT.

Remarks on this clone: One end of the junction varies from germline; a read error may be responsible. V and J are TRBV5-1 and TRBJ1-2, with 9 positions matching TRBD1. This CDR3 spans 13 amino acids. Germline values: CDR1 SGHRS, CDR2 YFSETQ. CDR3 protein: CASSSDGQGIRSF. The DNA for the CDR3 is TGCGCCAGCAGCTCCGATGGACAGGGGATAAGGAGCTTC.

This clone came up once. V and J are TRBV10-1 and TRBJ2-1; TRBD1 matches 8 bases. There are 15 residues in the CDR3. Trimming removed 0 bases from V and 9 bases from J; junction bases left unmatched: 7. Germline loops: CDR1 WNHNN, CDR2 SYGVQD (reference sequence). The chain's CDR3 is CASSESVTGVSEQFF. The CDR3 DNA reads as TGCGCCAGCAGTGAGTCTGTGACAGGGGTGAGTGAGCAGTTCTTC.

This sequence joins TRBV28 and TRBJ2-3; 7 bases line up with TRBD2. The germline V gene encodes CDR1 MDHEN and CDR2 SYDVKM. V dropped 5 bases and J dropped 2; count of bases not matched to a gene: 4. The CDR3 extends over 14 amino acids. The CDR3, as DNA: TGTGCCAGCAGTGAGCGGGAAAACACAGATACGCAGTATTTT. It codes for CASSERENTDTQYF.

This chain joins TRBV6-5 and TRBJ2-1; D uncertain. In germline, CDR1 is MNHEY, CDR2 SVGAGI. Trimming left V 5 bases short and J 8 bases short, with 10 bases between. The CDR3 length is 12 residues. The CDR3 sequence is CASSTRRYEQFF. The DNA of the CDR3 is TGTGCCAGCAGTACCCGGCGCTATGAGCAGTTCTTC.

The genes are TRBV4-3 and TRBJ2-1, with D perhaps TRBD1 (5 bases). Germline V gives CDR1 LGHNA, CDR2 YSLEER. Trimming left V 3 bases short and J 8 bases short, with 17 bases between. The CDR3 consists of 15 residues. As DNA, the CDR3 is TGCGCCAGCAGCCAGACGCCTCCCGGACAATATGAGCAGTTCTTC. This encodes CASSQTPPGQYEQFF.

The rearrangement uses TRBV7-6 and TRBJ2-7; TRBD1 is a possible D gene (6 bases). The V gene lost 2 bases and the J gene lost 7 bases, with 15 bases spanning the gap. The CDR3 is 14 residues long. The germline gives CDR1 SGHVS, CDR2 FNYEAQ. In DNA, the CDR3 is TGTGCCAGCAGCTTATTTCCACAGGGCGGTGAGCAGTACTTC. Protein product: CASSLFPQGGEQYF.

This clone was counted a few times. This chain connects TRBV5-5 to TRBJ2-7; the match to TRBD1 covers 7 bases. The CDR3 runs 14 residues. Trimming at V came to 4 bases and at J to 3 bases, leaving 7 bases not matched to a gene. The germline V gene encodes CDR1 SGHKS and CDR2 YYEKEE (reference sequence). The CDR3 DNA follows: TGTGCCAGCAGCGGACAGGCGGCTAGCTACGAGCAGTACTTC. Protein: CASSGQAASYEQYF.

The chain links TRBV4-1 to TRBJ2-3, with 7 bases lining up with TRBD1. This CDR3 is 13 amino acids long. The germline V gene encodes CDR1 MGHRA and CDR2 YSYEKL. J gave up 3 bases and V 4 bases, and 1 base lay outside the gene matches. CDR3 bases: TGCGCCAGCAGCCGACAGGGAACAGATACGCAGTATTTT. Residues: CASSRQGTDTQYF.

The J gene is TRBJ2-1, the V gene TRBV5-5, with D perhaps TRBD2 (6 bases). Germline loops: CDR1 SGHKS, CDR2 YYEKEE (reference sequence). There are 14 residues in the CDR3. The V gene lost 3 bases and the J gene lost 8 bases, with 15 bases spanning the gap. Here the CDR3 DNA reads TGTGCCAGCAGCTGGGGGACTGGTCGACATGAGCAGTTCTTC. Its protein is CASSWGTGRHEQFF.